Listed here are 21 T cell receptor beta chains from one sample, sequenced in a study of blood T cell repertoires in COVID-19. Clones were sequenced by immunoSEQ multiplex PCR, and TCRdb holds only the in-frame ones, with some missing. The table has a few hundred thousand clones, approximately 91% seen once. The sequenced material came from peripheral blood. These receptors came from a man aged 18-30 years with active or convalescent COVID-19.

This chain's CDR3 is CASSAPDRVMDEQYF. CDR3 sequence (DNA): TGTGCCAGCAGTGCCCCCGACAGGGTGATGGACGAGCAGTACTTC. The rearrangement links TRBV25-1 to TRBJ2-7; 7 bases fit TRBD1. Germline values: CDR1 MGHDK, CDR2 SYGVNS. The junction had 11 bases not matched to a gene; V was cut back by 4 bases and J by 5 bases. The CDR3 consists of 15 residues.

V gene TRBV27 combines with J gene TRBJ2-7, with D tentatively TRBD2 (5 bases). Germline V lookup: CDR1 MNHEY, CDR2 SMNVEV (reference sequence). V shed 9 bases and J shed 2 bases, with 14 bases lying between them. The CDR3 has 13 residues. The CDR3 sequence: CARRPDGTYEQYF. CDR3 sequence (DNA): TGTGCCAGGAGACCGGACGGGACCTACGAGCAGTACTTC.

J is TRBJ1-2 and V is TRBV19; 10 bases align to TRBD1. Trimming removed 6 bases from V and 4 bases from J; junction bases left unmatched: 11. Per the germline V gene, CDR1 is LNHDA and CDR2 is SQIVND (reference sequence). CDR3 length: 16 amino acids. As DNA, the CDR3 is TGTGCCAGTAGGGCACTGACAGGGGGCGATGGCTATGGCTACACCTTC. Protein: CASRALTGGDGYGYTF.

The rearrangement uses TRBV7-2 and TRBJ1-3; D remains unclear. This CDR3 contains 15 residues. Per the germline V gene, CDR1 is SGHTA and CDR2 is FQGNSA. Deletions cut 5 bases from V and 0 bases from J, with 11 bases between. The CDR3 reads CASSTQAFSGNTIYF. The CDR3 DNA reads as TGTGCCAGCAGCACTCAGGCTTTCTCTGGAAACACCATATATTTT.

V usage is TRBV27 and J usage is TRBJ2-1; 10 nucleotides line up with TRBD2. Germline V lookup: CDR1 MNHEY, CDR2 SMNVEV (reference sequence). The CDR3 length is 20 residues. V shed 1 base and J 3 bases; nucleotides not matched to a gene: 15. In DNA, the CDR3 is TGTGCCAGCAGTTTATTCAAGGGCGAGGTAGCGGGGGGCCTCTACAATGAGCAGTTCTTC. It specifies CASSLFKGEVAGGLYNEQFF.

This clone was counted a single time. The chain joins TRBV5-6 to TRBJ1-5; D is perhaps TRBD1 (6 bases). The CDR3 consists of 13 residues. Trimming cost V 0 bases and J 6 bases, with 7 bases left between them. CDR1 is SGHDT, CDR2 YYEEEE, per germline. The CDR3 bases are TGTGCCAGCAGCTTGGCCAGGGGTCAGCCCCAGCATTTT. It encodes CASSLARGQPQHF.

J is TRBJ1-5 and V is TRBV10-1, with D possibly TRBD1 on 5 matching bases. Germline V gene data show CDR1 as WNHNN and CDR2 as SYGVQD (reference sequence). The ends were cut back, 8 bases at V and 4 bases at J, with 15 bases in the middle. The CDR3 spans 14 residues. CDR3 bases: TGCGCCAGCCCCGCCGGCAGGGATAATCAGCCCCAGCATTTT. Its protein product is CASPAGRDNQPQHF.

V and J are TRBV12-3 or TRBV12-4 and TRBJ1-4, with D possibly matching TRBD1 (5 bases). This CDR3 is 13 amino acids long. The V gene lost 6 bases and the J gene lost 7 bases, with 12 bases spanning the gap. The CDR3 bases are TGTGCCAGCAGGGGGCGACAGTTTGAAAAACTGTTTTTT. Translation: CASRGRQFEKLFF.

Written as DNA, the CDR3 is TGTGCCAGCAGCGTAGAAGCCCAGGCCACAGATACGCAGTATTTT. Residues: CASSVEAQATDTQYF. The V and J genes are TRBV9 and TRBJ2-3, with no clear D. This CDR3 region has 15 residues. The V end was cut by 0 bases, the J end by 2 bases, with 10 bases between. The V gene's germline CDR1 is SGDLS and CDR2 YYNGEE.

The chain links TRBV9 to TRBJ2-3, with 8 bases matching TRBD2. The CDR3 extends over 16 amino acids. Looked up from germline, CDR1 is SGDLS and CDR2 is YYNGEE. Trimming took 0 bases from V and 8 from J; bases not matched to a gene: 11. The CDR3 sequence is CASSVGAGGRGGTQYF. DNA of the CDR3: TGTGCCAGCAGCGTAGGGGCGGGGGGCCGAGGAGGTACGCAGTATTTT.

A remark on this clone: At the DNA level, this CDR3 is encoded by other sequences in the same sample as well. The chain combines TRBV9 with TRBJ2-2; D not resolved. CDR3 size: 12 residues. Germline V gene lookup returns CDR1 SGDLS and CDR2 YYNGEE. V was clipped by 0 bases and J by 8 bases, with 5 bases between them. CDR3 DNA sequence: TGTGCCAGCAGCGTAGGAGGAGGGGAGCTGTTTTTT. Residues: CASSVGGGELFF.

The genes are TRBV18 and TRBJ1-2, with 9 bases aligning to TRBD1. The trim removed 2 bases at V and 2 bases at J, leaving 6 bases unmatched. The CDR3 is 16 residues long. Germline CDR1 and CDR2: KGHSH and LQKENI. The CDR3 DNA reads as TGTGCCAGCTCACCAAGCGGACAGGGGATAAACTATGGCTACACCTTC. Amino acid sequence: CASSPSGQGINYGYTF.

The chain links TRBV7-3 to TRBJ2-1; TRBD2 matches 7 bases. This CDR3 contains 15 residues. Germline CDR1 reads SGHTA; CDR2 reads FQGTGA. The junction had 6 bases not matched to a gene; V was cut back by 2 bases and J by 5 bases. The CDR3 here is CASSLYGGGNNEQFF. DNA of the CDR3: TGTGCCAGCAGCTTATATGGCGGGGGAAACAATGAGCAGTTCTTC.

This sequence joins TRBV13 and TRBJ1-6; D is undetermined. V gave up 5 bases and J gave up 8 bases, with 13 bases separating them. This CDR3 comprises 14 residues. Germline values: CDR1 PRHDT, CDR2 FYEKMQ (reference sequence). CDR3 sequence reads: CASSGGDLYSPLHF. CDR3 nucleotides: TGTGCCAGCAGCGGAGGCGATCTCTATTCACCCCTCCACTTT.

The chain combines TRBV10-3 with TRBJ1-2, with TRBD1 identical over 10 bases. The germline V gene encodes CDR1 ENHRY and CDR2 SYGVKD. V trimming: 2 bases; J trimming: 8 bases; junction bases outside the gene matches: 11. CDR3 length: 16 residues. The CDR3 DNA is TGTGCCATCAGTGAGCCACCGAGCGGGACAGGGGAAGGCTACACCTTC. Its translation: CAISEPPSGTGEGYTF.

This chain joins TRBV25-1 and TRBJ2-1; 10 nucleotides line up with TRBD1. The CDR3 loop spans 16 amino acids. CDR1 is MGHDK, CDR2 SYGVNS, per germline. V was pared by 6 bases and J by 5 bases, with 10 bases of the junction left unmatched. The CDR3 DNA reads TGTGCCAGCAGCCCAAGCCGACAGGGGGCACACAATGAGCAGTTCTTC. As protein: CASSPSRQGAHNEQFF.

The chain links TRBV5-5 to TRBJ1-3; D not resolved. V was trimmed by 0 bases and J by 4 bases, leaving 14 bases between them. Per the germline V gene, CDR1 is SGHKS and CDR2 is YYEKEE (reference sequence). The CDR3 is 16 amino acids. This chain's CDR3 is CASSLDASRGGNTIYF. Written as DNA, the CDR3 is TGTGCCAGCAGCTTGGATGCGTCTCGCGGAGGAAACACCATATATTTT.

The V gene is TRBV28, the J gene TRBJ1-3, with a possible D match to TRBD1 (5 bases). Trimming removed 6 bases from V and 2 bases from J, with 14 bases in between. CDR1 is MDHEN and CDR2 is SYDVKM in the germline V gene. CDR3 size: 15 residues. The CDR3 loop is CASRGGAGTGNTIYF. The CDR3 DNA reads TGTGCCAGCAGGGGAGGGGCTGGAACTGGAAACACCATATATTTT.

The chain has TRBV27 and TRBJ2-3, with 10 bases matching TRBD2. The CDR3 runs to 16 residues. Germline V gene lookup returns CDR1 MNHEY and CDR2 SMNVEV (reference sequence). The V and J ends lost 5 bases and 1 base, in that order; junction bases with no gene match: 6. CDR3 bases: TGTGCCAGCAGTCCGCCCGGGACTAGCGGCACAGATACGCAGTATTTT. Residues: CASSPPGTSGTDTQYF.

The rearrangement uses TRBV3-1 (or the pseudogene TRBV3-2) and TRBJ2-3, with TRBD2 as a possible D gene (6 bases). V was pared by 5 bases and J by 5 bases, with 14 bases between. Germline loops: CDR1 LGHDT, CDR2 YNNKEL (reference sequence). The CDR3 sequence is 14 residues long. DNA for the CDR3: TGTGCCAGCAGCTCTGAACTGGAGGGAGATACGCAGTATTTT. Amino acid sequence: CASSSELEGDTQYF.

This rearrangement joins TRBV11-1 to TRBJ2-7; TRBD1 matches at 8 bases. This CDR3 comprises 15 residues. CDR1 SGHAT and CDR2 FQDESV come from the germline V gene (reference sequence). V lost 4 bases to trimming and J lost 4 bases; unmatched junction nucleotides: 9. The CDR3 spells CASSSDRDRRYEQYF. The CDR3 coding sequence is TGTGCCAGCAGCTCAGACCGGGACAGGAGGTACGAGCAGTACTTC. The full variable domain, rest sourced from reference TRBV11-1 and TRBJ2-7, is EAEVAQSPRYKITEKSQAVAFWCDPISGHATLYWYRQILGQGPELLVQFQDESVVDDSQLPKDRFSAERLKGVDSTLKIQPAELGDSAMYLCASSSDRDRRYEQYFGPGTRLTVT.